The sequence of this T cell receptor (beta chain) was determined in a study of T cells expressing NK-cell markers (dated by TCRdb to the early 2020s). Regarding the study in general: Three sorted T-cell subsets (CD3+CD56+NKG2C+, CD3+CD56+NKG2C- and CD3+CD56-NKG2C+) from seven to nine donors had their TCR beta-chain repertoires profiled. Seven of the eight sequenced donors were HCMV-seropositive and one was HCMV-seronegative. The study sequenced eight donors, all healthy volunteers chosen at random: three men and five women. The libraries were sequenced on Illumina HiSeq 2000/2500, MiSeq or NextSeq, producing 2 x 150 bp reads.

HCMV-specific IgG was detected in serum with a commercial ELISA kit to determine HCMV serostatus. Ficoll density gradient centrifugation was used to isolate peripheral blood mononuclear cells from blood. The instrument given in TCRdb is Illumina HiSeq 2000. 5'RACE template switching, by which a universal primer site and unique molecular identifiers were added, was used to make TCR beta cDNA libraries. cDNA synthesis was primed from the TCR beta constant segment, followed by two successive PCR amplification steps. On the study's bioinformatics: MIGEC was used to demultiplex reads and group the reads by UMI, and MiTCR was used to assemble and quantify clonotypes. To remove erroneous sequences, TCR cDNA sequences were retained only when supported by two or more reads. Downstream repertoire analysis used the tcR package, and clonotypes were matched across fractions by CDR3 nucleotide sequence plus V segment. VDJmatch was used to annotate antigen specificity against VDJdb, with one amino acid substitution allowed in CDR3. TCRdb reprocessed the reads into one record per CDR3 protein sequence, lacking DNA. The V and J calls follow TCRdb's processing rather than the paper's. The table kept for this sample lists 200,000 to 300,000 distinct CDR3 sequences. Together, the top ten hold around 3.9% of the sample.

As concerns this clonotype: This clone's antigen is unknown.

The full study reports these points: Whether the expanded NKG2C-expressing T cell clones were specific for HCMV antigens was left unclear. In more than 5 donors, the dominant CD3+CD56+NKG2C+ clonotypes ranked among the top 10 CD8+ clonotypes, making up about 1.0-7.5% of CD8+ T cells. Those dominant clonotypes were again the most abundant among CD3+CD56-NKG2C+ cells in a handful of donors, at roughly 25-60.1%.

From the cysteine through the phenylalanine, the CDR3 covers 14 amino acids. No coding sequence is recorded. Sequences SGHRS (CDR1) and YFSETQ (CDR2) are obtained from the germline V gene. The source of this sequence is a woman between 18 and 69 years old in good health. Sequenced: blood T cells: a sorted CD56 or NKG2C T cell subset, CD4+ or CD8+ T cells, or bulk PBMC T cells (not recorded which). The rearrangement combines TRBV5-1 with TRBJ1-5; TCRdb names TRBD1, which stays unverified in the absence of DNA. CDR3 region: CASSLAVGVQPQHF.